This T cell receptor (beta chain) was observed in a study of beta chain features in type 1 diabetes. The CDR3 length is 12 residues. The germline V gene has CDR1 MNHNS and CDR2 SASEGT. V was shortened by 5 bases and J by 8 bases, with 7 bases between the two germline ends. This clone showed up just a few times. The sequenced template was cDNA made from the entire isolated RNA. Clones were sequenced by immunoSEQ multiplex PCR, and TCRdb holds only the in-frame ones, with some missing. Of hundreds of thousands of clones listed, over 9.5% are singletons. This TCR derives from a woman younger than 30 in good health. The sequenced sample was naive CD4+ T cells from blood. The genes are TRBV6-1 and TRBJ1-6; D remains unclear. The CDR3 reads CASSTTDSPLHF. The CDR3 bases are TGTGCCAGCAGTACCACAGATTCACCCCTCCACTTT.